Reported below is one TCR beta chain. What antigen it recognizes has not been identified. The input lacks base qualities; no much larger clone sits a single base away. CDR3 length: 16 amino acids, cysteine to phenylalanine. Only the CDR3 portion is preserved as DNA: 48 bases, with reading frame beginning at the first base. The germline V gene (reference sequence) gives CDR1 as SGHNT and CDR2 as YYREEE. V has 4 bases trimmed and J has 3 bases trimmed; junction bases matching no gene number 8. Participants in the prospective study were aged about 18 to 95 years, lived in 24 United States geographic areas, and enrolled through a virtual design. To assign participants to cohorts, the prospective study relied on clinical history that participants themselves reported in a screening survey and a study questionnaire. Exposed participants were defined as having been in contact with someone with a PCR-confirmed or clinician-diagnosed COVID-19 case within 2 weeks of study entry. Mobile phlebotomists in the prospective study collected whole blood, serum and a nasopharyngeal or oropharyngeal swab from every participant. Participants in the prospective study had the option to provide additional blood draws and questionnaires over an approximately 2-month period. Blood samples from the prospective study were shipped frozen or at room temperature prior to DNA extraction.

This sample is drawn from a study of blood T cell repertoires in COVID-19 (TCRdb year 2020). Background on the whole study: Samples from collaborators originated in the United States, Italy and Spain and spanned both the acute and convalescent phases of COVID-19. The material from the prospective study consisted of cDNA or gDNA derived from T cells, B-cell-depleted T cells, or PBMCs. Samples came from the ongoing ImmuneRACE study (first 160 participants) plus 1,254 subjects from 6 global collaborators. Subjects who had been exposed to COVID-19, were actively infected with it, or had recovered from it provided the deeply sampled blood TCRbeta repertoires that made up the dataset. Sample metadata almost always included a de-identified subject ID, COVID-19 status, age in years and sex. The repertoires were released in a freely available public database intended as a resource for research on the immune response to SARS-CoV-2. Where HLA class I and class II types were available, the types were taken from metadata supplied by the sample provider, not from assay-based typing. Here is what the overall study found, with its caveats: The amount of clinical and demographic metadata varied by source and participant and was provided uncurated.

TCRbeta CDR3 regions were amplified from genomic DNA by means of the immunoSEQ Assay, a bias-controlled multiplex PCR. The original methods were these. The number of nucleated cells in each sample was estimated from the amplification of reference gene primers within the assay. Sequence reads were collapsed and filtered to measure the absolute abundance of every unique TCRbeta CDR3 rearrangement. For each sample, productive Simpson clonality was calculated by taking the square root of Simpson's diversity index across productive rearrangements. TCRdb carries this immuneACCESS record with in-frame sequences only. Its versions omit some clonotypes, under half of them owing to an unresolved V gene in the studies checked, with the rest unexplained. The DNA gave D and trimming, while V, J and clone size come from that table. For this sample there are about 180,000 clones; more than 75% appear just once. About an eighth of the sample is in the top ten clones.

The V and J genes are TRBV5-4 and TRBJ2-3; 10 junctional bases match TRBD2. The sequence came from a man in his fifties or sixties who had been exposed to COVID-19. Sequenced sample: PBMCs or T cells enriched from blood (not recorded which). The DNA reads as follows: TGTGCCAGCAGCCCCAGGACTAGCGGAGGGACAGATACGCAGTATTTT. Translated, it gives CASSPRTSGGTDTQYF.